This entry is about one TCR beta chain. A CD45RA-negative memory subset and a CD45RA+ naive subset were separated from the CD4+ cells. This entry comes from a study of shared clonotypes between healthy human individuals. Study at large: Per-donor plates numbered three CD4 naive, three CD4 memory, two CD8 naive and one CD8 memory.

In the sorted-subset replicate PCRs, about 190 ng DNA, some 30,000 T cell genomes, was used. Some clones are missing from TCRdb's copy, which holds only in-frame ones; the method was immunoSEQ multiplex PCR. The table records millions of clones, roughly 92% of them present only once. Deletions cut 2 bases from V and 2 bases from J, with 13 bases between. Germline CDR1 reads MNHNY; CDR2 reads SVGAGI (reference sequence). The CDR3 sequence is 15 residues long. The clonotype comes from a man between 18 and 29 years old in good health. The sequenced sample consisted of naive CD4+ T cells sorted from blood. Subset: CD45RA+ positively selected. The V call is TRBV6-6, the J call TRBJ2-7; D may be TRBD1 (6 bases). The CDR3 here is CASSYPQDSTYEQYF. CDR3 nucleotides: TGTGCCAGCAGTTACCCCCAGGACAGCACCTACGAGCAGTACTTC.